The sequence of this TCR beta chain was determined in a study of cytomegalovirus exposure and HLA in healthy donors. Study in general: In a later analysis, it was reported that the 110 or so validation repertoires had been produced on the same platform as the 700 or so repertoires belonging to the first cohort.

Profiling relied on immunoSEQ multiplex PCR, and the TCRdb table lists in-frame clones only, not all of them. Here the sample spans around 130,000 clones, roughly 90% being singletons. Separation from the roughly 700-subject first cohort characterized the roughly 130-subject validation cohort, to which the donors belonged. The CDR3 sequence is 15 residues long. CDR1 and CDR2 (germline): SGHVS, FNYEAQ. Trimming took 2 bases from V and 7 from J; bases not matched to a gene: 5. On this clone itself: The antigen remains unidentified.

Study findings and constraints: The study labeled 150 to 200 TCR beta chains cytomegalovirus-associated.

The sequencing input was PBMCs. The sequence was obtained from a man under 40 in good health and CMV-seronegative. The genes are TRBV7-6 and TRBJ2-2, with TRBD1 matching 9 bases. CDR3 loop: CASSLSGQGSGELFF. CDR3 sequence (DNA): TGTGCCAGCAGCTTAAGTGGACAGGGGAGCGGGGAGCTGTTTTTT.